These T cell receptor beta chains were read from a single sample in a study of blood T cells in healthy people across ages. TCRdb processed the 5' RACE reads anew with MiXCR; each CDR3 protein has one entry. The sample shows some 1.4 million distinct CDR3 sequences, approximately 42% of them seen only once. Sequencing was carried out using blood. The receptors shown here come from a woman between 18 and 29 years old in good health. The conserved cysteine and the conserved F or W are not part of the CDR3 here.

J gene: TRBJ1-1
V gene: TRBV27
CDR3 protein: ASSLFGLVTEAF

J gene: TRBJ2-7
V gene: TRBV4-1
CDR3 protein: ASSQEGSSGRTAYEQY

J gene: TRBJ2-3
V gene: TRBV6-1
CDR3 protein: ASSEPGASTDTQY

J gene: TRBJ2-7
V gene: TRBV29-1
CDR3 protein: SVSRGTYEQY

J gene: NA
V gene: TRBV14
CDR3 protein: ASSQDLGLGTQY

J gene: TRBJ2-1
V gene: TRBV15
CDR3 protein: ATREDRAHNEQF

J gene: TRBJ1-2
V gene: TRBV27
CDR3 protein: ASSSEWASAPYGYT

J gene: TRBJ2-3
V gene: TRBV27
CDR3 protein: ASSTRLGELTDTQY

J gene: TRBJ2-1
V gene: TRBV20-1
CDR3 protein: SARDLTGGLSYNEQF

J gene: TRBJ2-1
V gene: TRBV29-1
CDR3 protein: SVEGGLAGVGNEQF

J gene: TRBJ1-2
V gene: TRBV20-1
CDR3 protein: SARDPIPAGNYGYT

J gene: TRBJ2-1
V gene: TRBV7-9
CDR3 protein: AGTSSYNEQF

J gene: TRBJ2-7
V gene: TRBV28
CDR3 protein: ASSPGRGGTYEQY

J gene: TRBJ2-5
V gene: TRBV27
CDR3 protein: ASSPQVYQETQY

J gene: TRBJ1-2
V gene: TRBV2
CDR3 protein: ASRRRLYGYT

J gene: TRBJ1-6
V gene: TRBV21-1
CDR3 protein: ASSPRTGGEYNSPLH

J gene: TRBJ2-3
V gene: TRBV9
CDR3 protein: ASSAVGAGPPADTQY

J gene: TRBJ2-7
V gene: TRBV12-3/TRBV12-4
CDR3 protein: ARSPGQGYYEQY

J gene: TRBJ2-7
V gene: TRBV9
CDR3 protein: ASSVGTSGSGSYEQY

J gene: TRBJ2-3
V gene: TRBV28
CDR3 protein: ASKENGRGQGAYTQY

J gene: TRBJ2-3
V gene: TRBV5-1
CDR3 protein: ASSLVGDRDTQY

J gene: TRBJ2-1
V gene: TRBV5-1
CDR3 protein: ATTWGGPDNEQF

J gene: TRBJ2-7
V gene: TRBV12-3/TRBV12-4
CDR3 protein: ASSPTGTGTSGTYEQY

J gene: TRBJ1-4
V gene: TRBV12-3/TRBV12-4
CDR3 protein: ASSFSAVGINEKLF

J gene: TRBJ2-1
V gene: TRBV7-9
CDR3 protein: ASSCSGDLEQF

J gene: TRBJ1-1
V gene: TRBV20-1
CDR3 protein: SPNSEAF

J gene: TRBJ1-1
V gene: TRBV5-1
CDR3 protein: ASSLDIGRNTEAF

J gene: TRBJ2-5
V gene: TRBV24-1
CDR3 protein: ATSRVRLADQETQY

J gene: TRBJ1-2
V gene: TRBV12-3/TRBV12-4
CDR3 protein: ASSPRDRPNYGYT

J gene: TRBJ2-3
V gene: TRBV10-1
CDR3 protein: ASSEPPATGLSTDTQY

J gene: TRBJ1-4
V gene: TRBV7-9
CDR3 protein: ASSGSEGQPNEKLF

J gene: TRBJ2-3
V gene: TRBV27
CDR3 protein: ASSLPGPASTDTQY

J gene: TRBJ1-5
V gene: TRBV11-2
CDR3 protein: ASSLGGGVGQPQH

J gene: TRBJ2-7
V gene: TRBV29-1
CDR3 protein: SVVTSVSSYEQY

J gene: TRBJ2-1
V gene: TRBV10-3
CDR3 protein: AITGDWGGEQF

J gene: TRBJ2-7
V gene: TRBV9
CDR3 protein: ASSVDFREQY

J gene: TRBJ2-1
V gene: TRBV27
CDR3 protein: ASSSRRLAGAYNEQF

J gene: TRBJ2-1
V gene: TRBV7-3
CDR3 protein: ASRPDFSARNEQF

J gene: TRBJ2-3
V gene: TRBV6-6
CDR3 protein: ASTWDQADTQY

J gene: TRBJ2-7
V gene: TRBV12-3/TRBV12-4
CDR3 protein: ASSGQGVSYEQY

J gene: NA
V gene: TRBV11-2
CDR3 protein: AGSLVSSGLLYEQY

J gene: TRBJ2-3
V gene: TRBV7-9
CDR3 protein: ASVGGAPDTQY

J gene: NA
V gene: TRBV3-1
CDR3 protein: ASSPRTGATHEQY

J gene: TRBJ2-1
V gene: TRBV12-3/TRBV12-4
CDR3 protein: ASLRLASYNEQF

J gene: TRBJ1-2
V gene: TRBV29-1
CDR3 protein: SVERQAASGYT

J gene: TRBJ2-3
V gene: TRBV5-1
CDR3 protein: ASGDGATDTQY

J gene: TRBJ1-2
V gene: TRBV10-3
CDR3 protein: AISGTGPANYGYT

J gene: TRBJ1-4
V gene: TRBV20-1
CDR3 protein: SAVLGGKLF

J gene: TRBJ2-1
V gene: TRBV12-3/TRBV12-4
CDR3 protein: ASSFLGPLRNEQF

J gene: TRBJ2-3
V gene: TRBV6-2/TRBV6-3
CDR3 protein: ASRSRRGVYTDTQY

J gene: TRBJ2-5
V gene: TRBV2
CDR3 protein: ASRAIAGSQETQY

J gene: NA
V gene: TRBV20-1
CDR3 protein: SAIFINEETQY

J gene: TRBJ2-5
V gene: TRBV7-9
CDR3 protein: ASSPGHPETQY

J gene: TRBJ1-2
V gene: TRBV28
CDR3 protein: ASGDPYAGTGLGYT

J gene: TRBJ2-3
V gene: TRBV6-2/TRBV6-3
CDR3 protein: ASRSRRDRGTDTQY

J gene: TRBJ2-7
V gene: TRBV29-1
CDR3 protein: SPGTSESLDYEQY

J gene: TRBJ2-7
V gene: TRBV7-2
CDR3 protein: ASSSWGTIPYEQY

J gene: TRBJ2-3
V gene: TRBV29-1
CDR3 protein: SVEDPPATY

J gene: TRBJ1-2
V gene: TRBV6-6
CDR3 protein: ASSAGQFRGYT

J gene: TRBJ2-1
V gene: TRBV6-5
CDR3 protein: ASSYGWYNEQF